Sequencing of this T cell receptor (beta chain) was carried out in a study of T-cell reconstitution after alpha-beta-depleted transplantation in children. Losses at the gene ends were 5 bases for V and 8 bases for J; bases not matched to a gene: 14. The CDR3 is 16 amino acids. Germline V gives CDR1 SEHNR, CDR2 FQNEAQ (reference sequence). The TCRbeta library incorporated unique molecular identifiers. TCRdb analysed the PCR reads with MiXCR anew, one entry per CDR3 protein. Counted here are 530,000 or so distinct CDR3 sequences, over 20% occurring once; the ten biggest clones make up under 45%. Study-wide points: The authors attributed T-cell counts and diversity one year after transplant mostly to newly produced T cells. Alpha-beta T cells about two months after transplant reportedly derived from several hundred expanded graft clones.

This clonotype was observed at least ten times. The target antigen is unknown. This TCR derives from a boy in the first two years of life with Wiskott-Aldrich syndrome, due to receive a stem cell transplant. The sequencing used PBMCs, collected before TCRalphabeta/CD19-depleted stem cell transplant. The chain combines TRBV7-9 with TRBJ2-1, with 8 bases that match TRBD2. Written as DNA, the CDR3 is TGTGCCAGCAGCCACCATATTCGGGAGGGGGGCTATGAGCAGTTCTTC. Translating it yields CASSHHIREGGYEQFF.